The 20 T cell receptor beta chains below all came from one sample that was sequenced in a study of a mutant IDH1 vaccine in newly diagnosed glioma. No antigen has been identified for these receptors. Using immunoSEQ multiplex PCR, the repertoire was profiled, and TCRdb retains in-frame clones only, with some absent. The sample contains some 30,000 clones, around 90% of which appear only once. The time point denotes: week 11, during vaccination. Every single dose of the vaccine, 300 ug of mutant IDH1 20-mer peptide, came with topical imiquimod. Here the sequenced sample was PBMCs, taken from a glioma patient whose treatment included an IDH1 peptide vaccine. The origin of the receptors is a man in his late teens or twenties with glioma.

V and J are TRBV5-1 and TRBJ1-2; 7 bases agree with TRBD1. This CDR3 has 15 residues. Germline CDR1 and CDR2: SGHRS and YFSETQ. The junction had 14 bases not matched to a gene; V was cut back by 4 bases and J by 8 bases. The CDR3 here is CASSLDGTDLWGYTF. In nucleotides, the CDR3 is TGCGCCAGCAGCCTAGACGGGACAGACTTGTGGGGCTACACCTTC.

This chain joins TRBV9 and TRBJ2-2; 9 bases line up with TRBD2. This CDR3 comprises 16 residues. Losses at the gene ends were 0 bases for V and 4 bases for J; bases not matched to a gene: 4. Germline values: CDR1 SGDLS, CDR2 YYNGEE. In DNA form, the CDR3 reads TGTGCCAGCAGCGTAGGTCTAGCGGGATCCACCGGGGAGCTGTTTTTT. The encoded protein is CASSVGLAGSTGELFF.

The chain uses TRBV5-4 and TRBJ2-3; D might be TRBD1 or TRBD2, each matching 6 bases. Deletions cut 7 bases from V and 0 bases from J, with 21 bases between. This CDR3 has 17 residues. The V gene's germline CDR1 is SGHNT and CDR2 YYREEE (reference sequence). This CDR3 is CASSPGGPLTSTDTQYF. CDR3 DNA: TGTGCCAGCTCCCCTGGGGGGCCACTGACTAGCACAGATACGCAGTATTTT.

V and J are TRBV2 and TRBJ1-1; the match to TRBD1 covers 12 bases. The CDR3 is 15 residues long. Losses at the gene ends were 8 bases for V and 8 bases for J; bases not matched to a gene: 12. Germline V gene sequence: CDR1 SNHLY, CDR2 FYNNEI. The CDR3 here is CASERGQGAHKEAFF. The CDR3 DNA follows: TGTGCCAGCGAAAGGGGACAGGGGGCGCATAAAGAAGCTTTCTTT.

The chain is built from TRBV28 and TRBJ1-5, with D possibly matching TRBD1 (5 bases). The CDR3 length is 13 residues. Between the trimmed V and J ends, which lost 2 bases and 7 bases, there was a span of 9 bases. Per germline, CDR1 MDHEN and CDR2 SYDVKM. The CDR3 DNA reads TGTGCCAGCAGTTTAGGGGGGAAACAGCCCCAGCATTTT. Residues: CASSLGGKQPQHF.

The CDR3 protein is CASSLGQGANIQYF. CDR3 sequence (DNA): TGTGCCAGCAGCTTAGGACAGGGAGCAAACATTCAGTACTTC. V is TRBV7-9 and J is TRBJ2-4; 7 bases agree with TRBD1. This CDR3 has 14 residues. Trimming at V came to 1 base and at J to 6 bases, leaving 3 bases not matched to a gene. CDR1 is SEHNR, CDR2 FQNEAQ, per germline (reference sequence).

This rearrangement joins TRBV27 to TRBJ2-5, with 10 positions matching TRBD1. V dropped 4 bases and J dropped 3; count of bases not matched to a gene: 2. The germline V gene encodes CDR1 MNHEY and CDR2 SMNVEV (reference sequence). The CDR3 totals 14 residues. DNA of the CDR3: TGTGCCAGCAGTTGGACAGGGGGAGAAGAGACCCAGTACTTC. As protein: CASSWTGGEETQYF.

The chain uses TRBV4-3 and TRBJ2-7; 13 nucleotides match TRBD2. This CDR3 has 15 residues. V was clipped by 6 bases and J by 3 bases; unmatched bases: 5. Germline V CDR1 and CDR2: LGHNA, YSLEER. CDR3: CASSQTSGRRYEQYF. The CDR3 nucleotides are TGCGCCAGCAGTCAGACTAGCGGGAGGCGCTACGAGCAGTACTTC.

This chain joins TRBV4-3 and TRBJ1-1; D not resolved. Germline CDR1 reads LGHNA; CDR2 reads YSLEER. The length of the CDR3 is 14 residues. Trimming removed 8 bases from V and 4 bases from J, with 17 bases in between. The chain's CDR3 is CASQPGTTPTEAFF. The DNA of the CDR3 is TGCGCCAGCCAACCGGGAACAACCCCCACTGAAGCTTTCTTT.

The rearrangement joins TRBV30 to TRBJ1-2; D ambiguous. The V end was cut by 3 bases, the J end by 5 bases, with 13 bases between. The CDR3 covers 13 residues. Germline V lookup: CDR1 GTSNPN, CDR2 SVGIG (reference sequence). CDR3 protein: CAWRRDSPYGYTF. CDR3 DNA sequence: TGTGCCTGGAGAAGGGATTCCCCTTATGGCTACACCTTC.

The genes are TRBV9 and TRBJ2-3; D is unclear. V was trimmed by 0 bases and J by 6 bases, leaving 11 bases between them. This CDR3 spans 14 amino acids. CDR1 is SGDLS and CDR2 is YYNGEE in the germline V gene. CDR3: CASSVDPGPDTQYF. In DNA, the CDR3 is TGTGCCAGCAGCGTAGACCCAGGTCCGGATACGCAGTATTTT.

The rearrangement links TRBV7-2 to TRBJ2-5; D not certain. This CDR3 has 13 residues. The V end lost 7 bases, the J end lost 2 bases, and 11 bases lay between the germline ends. CDR1 and CDR2 from the germline V gene are SGHTA and FQGNSA. The CDR3 region is CASNGRRQETQYF. Here the CDR3 DNA reads TGTGCCAGCAACGGACGGAGACAAGAGACCCAGTACTTC.

This chain uses TRBV9 with TRBJ2-2, with D perhaps TRBD2 (6 bases). Germline V gene sequence: CDR1 SGDLS, CDR2 YYNGEE. Trimming pared 0 bases from V and 7 bases from J, leaving 16 bases between. The CDR3 covers 16 residues. This CDR3 is CASSVGMSGVGGELFF. The DNA for the CDR3 is TGTGCCAGCAGCGTAGGAATGTCGGGAGTGGGCGGGGAGCTGTTTTTT.

V is TRBV4-3 and J is TRBJ2-3; TRBD2 matches 11 bases. CDR1 is LGHNA, CDR2 YSLEER, per germline. CDR3 length equals 17 residues. Unmatched junction bases numbered 4, after V lost 1 base and J lost 1 base. CDR3 sequence reads: CASSQAIAGGGTDTQYF. The DNA of the CDR3 is TGCGCCAGCAGCCAAGCCATAGCGGGAGGGGGCACAGATACGCAGTATTTT.

This clone was observed a single time. The chain employs TRBV29-1 and TRBJ2-7; TRBD2 matches 7 bases. The germline CDR1 and CDR2 sequences are SQVTM and ANQGSEA. The CDR3 sequence is 13 residues long. V lost 4 bases and J lost 1; bases outside the gene matches: 4. This CDR3 is CSVGVSGSYEQYF. The DNA for the CDR3 is TGCAGCGTTGGGGTTAGCGGGTCCTACGAGCAGTACTTC.

The chain is built from TRBV5-1 and TRBJ2-3; D is ambiguous. Germline V gene sequence: CDR1 SGHRS, CDR2 YFSETQ. Trimming took off 6 bases at V and 0 bases at J, with 11 bases between the two ends. This CDR3 has 14 residues. The CDR3, as DNA: TGCGCCAGCACGCTAAGGGTGAGCACAGATACGCAGTATTTT. Translated, it gives CASTLRVSTDTQYF.

J is TRBJ2-2 and V is TRBV27; TRBD2 agrees at 13 bases. This CDR3 has 14 amino acids. V trimming: 6 bases; J trimming: 5 bases; junction bases outside the gene matches: 0. Germline-derived CDR1 and CDR2 are MNHEY and SMNVEV (reference sequence). For the CDR3, the DNA is TGTGCCAGCAGGGGACTAGCGGGAACCGGGGAGCTGTTTTTT. Translating gives CASRGLAGTGELFF.

DNA of the CDR3: TGCGCCAGCAGCTTTGTAGGCAGGGACACTGAAGCTTTCTTT. It encodes CASSFVGRDTEAFF. The rearrangement uses TRBV5-1 and TRBJ1-1; D might be TRBD1 (5 bases). Germline V lookup: CDR1 SGHRS, CDR2 YFSETQ. V lost 2 bases and J lost 3, with 11 bases in between. The CDR3 covers 14 residues. The full variable domain, in which reference TRBV5-1 and TRBJ1-1 provide the parts outside the CDR3, is KAGVTQTPRYLIKTRGQQVTLSCSPISGHRSVSWYQQTPGQGLQFLFEYFSETQRNKGNFPGRFSGRQFSNSRSEMNVSTLELGDSALYLCASSFVGRDTEAFFGQGTRLTVV.

The CDR3 sequence: CASSLISANEKLFF. The DNA of the CDR3 is TGTGCCAGCAGTTTAATAAGCGCAAATGAAAAACTGTTTTTT. The gene calls are TRBV27 and TRBJ1-4; D unclear. Germline CDR1 and CDR2: MNHEY and SMNVEV (reference sequence). CDR3 length: 14 amino acids. V gave up 2 bases and J gave up 5 bases, with 9 bases separating them.

V usage is TRBV7-9 and J usage is TRBJ2-5; D might be TRBD2 (6 bases). V lost 6 bases to trimming and J lost 5 bases, with 13 bases between them. Looked up from germline, CDR1 is SEHNR and CDR2 is FQNEAQ (reference sequence). The CDR3 is made up of 13 amino acids. The CDR3 DNA is TGTGCCAGCAGAATTGGGGGAGGCGAGACCCAGTACTTC. Translated: CASRIGGGETQYF.